Below are 5 T cell receptor beta chains sequenced from a single sample in a study of blood T cell repertoires in COVID-19. This table comes from immunoSEQ multiplex PCR, and its TCRdb copy is limited to in-frame clones, with some not included. Here the sample spans approximately 240,000 clones, 65% to 85% being singletons. The sample consisted of peripheral blood. The origin of the receptors is a human donor in a cohort sampled during active COVID-19.

The chain couples TRBV27 to TRBJ1-1; no firm D call. The CDR3 has 14 amino acids. Trimming removed 5 bases from V and 0 bases from J, with 10 bases in between. Germline loops: CDR1 MNHEY, CDR2 SMNVEV (reference sequence). The CDR3 coding sequence is TGTGCCAGCAGTCCGACACGTTTGAACACTGAAGCTTTCTTT. Protein: CASSPTRLNTEAFF.

The CDR3 region is CASSYRGQGQETQYF. As DNA, the CDR3 is TGTGCCAGCAGTTACAGGGGGCAAGGCCAAGAGACCCAGTACTTC. The rearrangement uses TRBV6-5 and TRBJ2-5, with 7 bases aligning to TRBD1. Unmatched junction bases numbered 4, after V lost 2 bases and J lost 1 base. The CDR3 has 15 amino acids. Germline V gives CDR1 MNHEY, CDR2 SVGAGI.

The chain combines TRBV5-4 with TRBJ2-3, with 8 bases aligning to TRBD2. The junction had 9 bases not matched to a gene; V was cut back by 5 bases and J by 1 base. Germline V lookup: CDR1 SGHNT, CDR2 YYREEE (reference sequence). The CDR3 has 16 amino acids. The chain's CDR3 is CASSSRAGGRTDTQYF. CDR3 DNA: TGTGCCAGCAGTTCAAGGGCGGGGGGCCGCACAGATACGCAGTATTTT.

J is TRBJ2-7 and V is TRBV10-3; 10 nucleotides match TRBD1. CDR3 length: 13 amino acids. The V and J ends lost 11 bases and 6 bases, in that order; junction bases with no gene match: 10. Per the germline V gene, CDR1 is ENHRY and CDR2 is SYGVKD. The CDR3 here is CAVSGTGVGEQYF. The CDR3 DNA sequence: TGTGCCGTCTCCGGGACAGGGGTCGGCGAGCAGTACTTC.

This clone is a singleton in its sample. The chain carries TRBV7-9 and TRBJ2-2; D ambiguous. V was cut by 4 bases and J by 4 bases, with 4 bases left in between. From germline, CDR1 is SEHNR and CDR2 FQNEAQ (reference sequence). The CDR3 covers 12 residues. The CDR3 DNA is TGTGCCAGCAGCTACTCCACCGGGGAGCTGTTTTTT. Its translation is CASSYSTGELFF.